This T cell receptor beta chain was sequenced for a study of identical twins. Template switching created a universal primer site, and the cDNA included unique molecular identifiers. TCRdb redid the calling of the 5' RACE reads with MiXCR, one entry per CDR3 protein. The data contain approximately 690,000 distinct CDR3 sequences, 5.5% to 7.5% of them singletons. This clonotype has ten or more counts. Its target is not known. General observations from the study: Within monozygotic twins, out-of-frame TCR alpha sharing was underestimated by the models. Not following the same donors, the study drew its conclusions from cross-sectional statistical analysis.

Germline V gene lookup returns CDR1 DFQATT and CDR2 SNEGSKA (reference sequence). Germline trimming cut 6 bases from V and 3 bases from J; bases unmatched to any gene: 10. The length of the CDR3 is 14 residues. The receptor was isolated from a young man in good health. Sequenced: naive T cells sorted from blood. This sequence joins TRBV20-1 and TRBJ1-2; 7 nucleotides align to TRBD1. As DNA, the CDR3 is TGCAGTGCCCAAGACAGGGTTGGGGACTATGGCTACACCTTC. Its protein is CSAQDRVGDYGYTF.